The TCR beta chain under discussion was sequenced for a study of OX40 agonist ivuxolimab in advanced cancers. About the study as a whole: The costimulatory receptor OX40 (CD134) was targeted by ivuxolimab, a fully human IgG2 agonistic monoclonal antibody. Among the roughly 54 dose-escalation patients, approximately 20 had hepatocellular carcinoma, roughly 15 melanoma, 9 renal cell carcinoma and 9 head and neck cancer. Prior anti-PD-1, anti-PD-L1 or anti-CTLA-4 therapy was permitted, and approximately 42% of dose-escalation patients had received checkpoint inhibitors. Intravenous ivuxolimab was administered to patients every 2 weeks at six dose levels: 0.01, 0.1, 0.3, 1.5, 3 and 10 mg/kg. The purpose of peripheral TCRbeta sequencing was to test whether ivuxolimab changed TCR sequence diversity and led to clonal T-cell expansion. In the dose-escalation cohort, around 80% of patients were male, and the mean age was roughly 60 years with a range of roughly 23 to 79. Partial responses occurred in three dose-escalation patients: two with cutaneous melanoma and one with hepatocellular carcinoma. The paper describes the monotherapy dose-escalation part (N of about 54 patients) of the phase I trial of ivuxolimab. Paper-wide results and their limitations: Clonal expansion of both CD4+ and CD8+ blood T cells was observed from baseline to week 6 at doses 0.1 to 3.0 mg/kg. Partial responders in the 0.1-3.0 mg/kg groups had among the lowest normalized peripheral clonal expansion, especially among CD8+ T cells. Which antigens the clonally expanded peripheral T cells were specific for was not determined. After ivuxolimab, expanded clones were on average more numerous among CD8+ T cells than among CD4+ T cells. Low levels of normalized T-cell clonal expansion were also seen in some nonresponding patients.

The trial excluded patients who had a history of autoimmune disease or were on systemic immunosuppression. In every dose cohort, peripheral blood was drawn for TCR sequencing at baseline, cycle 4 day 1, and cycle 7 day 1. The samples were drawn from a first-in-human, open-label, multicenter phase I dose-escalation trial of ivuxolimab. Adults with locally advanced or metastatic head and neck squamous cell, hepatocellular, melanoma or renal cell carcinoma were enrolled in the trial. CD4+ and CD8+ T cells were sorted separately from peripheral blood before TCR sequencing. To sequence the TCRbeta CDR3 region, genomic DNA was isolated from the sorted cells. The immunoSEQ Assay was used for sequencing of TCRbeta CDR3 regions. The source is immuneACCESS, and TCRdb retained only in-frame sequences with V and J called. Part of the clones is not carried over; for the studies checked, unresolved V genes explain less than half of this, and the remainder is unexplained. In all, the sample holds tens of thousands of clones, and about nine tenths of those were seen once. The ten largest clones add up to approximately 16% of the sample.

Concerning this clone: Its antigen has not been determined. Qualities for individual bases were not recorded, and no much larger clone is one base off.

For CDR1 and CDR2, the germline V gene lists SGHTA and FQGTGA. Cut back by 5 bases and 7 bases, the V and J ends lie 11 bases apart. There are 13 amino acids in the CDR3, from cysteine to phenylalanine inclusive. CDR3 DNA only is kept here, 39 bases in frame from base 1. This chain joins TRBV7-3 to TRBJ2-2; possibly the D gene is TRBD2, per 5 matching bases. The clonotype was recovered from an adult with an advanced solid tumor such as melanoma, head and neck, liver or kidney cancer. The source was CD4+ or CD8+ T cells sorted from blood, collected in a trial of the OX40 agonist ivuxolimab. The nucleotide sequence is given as TGTGCCAGCAGCCTGGGAGTCGACGGGGAGCTGTTTTTT. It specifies CASSLGVDGELFF.